This T cell receptor (beta chain) derives from a study of cytomegalovirus exposure and HLA in healthy donors (dated by TCRdb to about 2017). General notes on the study: According to an earlier analysis of several hundred of the donors, some 180 million T cells yielded over 100 million unique TCR beta sequences and 276 Gb of sequence data. Approximately 300 gigabases of sequencing data and tens of millions of unique TCR sequences made up an early release that covered approximately 650 HLA-typed donors. Of the 300 to 450 genotyped donors, 65% to 90% were placed in the genetic ancestry cluster associated with self-reported Caucasian donors. The study aimed to test whether cataloging public T cell receptors could reveal signatures of past pathogen exposure. Using immunosequencing, the study profiled T cell repertoires from 500 to 800 subjects and related those repertoires to cytomegalovirus serostatus. A separate validation cohort of approximately 120 different subjects was used in addition to the 666-subject first cohort. High-throughput TCR immunosequencing, statistical association of individual TCRs with disease status, and machine learning were combined to predict cytomegalovirus infection status. In a later analysis, previously published TCR beta repertoires from more than 500 donors were re-analyzed and high-resolution HLA genotyping was added so that TCR occurrence patterns could be studied. In the later analysis, no new phenotypic data were used to find candidate immune exposures; instead, reliance was placed on TCR beta sequences and their occurrence across donors. In an earlier analysis of a few hundred of the donors, high-throughput TCR beta sequencing was used to judge whether each TCR beta V gene segment behaved as functional or pseudogenic. Donor age, sex, ethnicity and CMV serostatus were collected together with the repertoire data. In a later genetic analysis, genome-wide SNP genotypes for about three fifths of the roughly 670 donors were used, and that subset was treated as a discovery cohort. All discovery cohort repertoires had been generated on a single sequencing platform. HLA typing covered class I and class II loci at four-digit resolution. The number of typed donors differed by locus: roughly 629-640 for A, B, C, DRB1 and DQB1; 500 to 550 for DQA1; 606 for DPA1; and roughly 450 for DPB1. Several DR-DQ haplotypes were handled as single units for association and clustering because linkage in the cohort was strong. Across approximately 400 genotyped donors of the cohort, an average of about 240,000 unique TCR beta nucleotide sequences per donor were sequenced, and around 20% of those sequences were non-productive.

The protocol used for the library was the immunoSEQ multiplex PCR assay. A mixture of 60 forward primers for TCR Vbeta segments and 13 reverse primers for TCR Jbeta segments was used in the multiplex PCR. The CDR3 region of rearranged TCR beta genes was amplified from genomic DNA with a multiplex PCR assay. The amplified TCR beta libraries were sequenced on the Illumina HiSeq System as 87-base-pair reads. Per the source publication's procedure: In a later analysis, some 80 million unique TCR beta chains were counted across the approximately 670 repertoires, and roughly 9.9 million of these chains were shared by at least two donors. Raw reads were error-corrected and collapsed into unique sequences by a nearest-neighbor algorithm in which closely related sequences were merged to remove PCR and sequencing errors. V, D and J gene segments were assigned by aligning CDR3 sequences to IMGT reference sequences. For a sequence to be retained, a match of at least six nucleotides was required to both a V gene segment and a J gene segment. Rearrangements were classified as productive when the CDR3 lacked stop codons and remained in frame with V and J, and all other rearrangements were classified as non-productive. CDR3 was defined by IMGT convention, running from the second conserved V-encoded cysteine to the conserved J-encoded phenylalanine. In an earlier analysis of more than 550 of the donors, sequences lacking an unambiguous match to a single V gene segment were excluded. In an earlier analysis of almost 600 of the donors, a V segment was called functional when productive rearrangements were above 56.7%, and segregating when the standard deviation between donors exceeded 5%. A statistical classification framework was built for diagnosing cytomegalovirus status from the catalog of TCR beta chain sequences. In a later analysis, V and J genes were assigned by comparing TCR nucleotide sequences against IMGT/GENE-DB human TR gene sequences. In a later analysis, CDR3 sequences and most-parsimonious VDJ recombination scenarios were assigned using the TCRdist pipeline. In a later analysis, each TCR beta chain was defined by its CDR3 amino acid sequence together with its V-gene family, and reads lacking a unique V-gene family were excluded. As a way to deal with suspected cross-contamination and a sequencing artifact, a later analysis dropped over 550 nucleotide sequences that were highly shared and had low generation probability. A later analysis calculated a clonal expansion index for each public chain from normalized within-repertoire ranks of inferred template counts. A later analysis computed generation probabilities with a VDJ recombination model fitted to out-of-frame rearrangements, and checked the results against IGoR. In a later analysis, hypergeometric tests were used to score TCR-TCR, TCR-HLA and TCR-CMV co-occurrence, with a repertoire-size bias correction applied to TCR pairs. A later analysis estimated false discovery rates by permuting HLA or CMV assignments 20 times. In a later analysis, co-occurring TCRs were grouped using DBSCAN, with TCRdist sequence similarity added in when clustering inside HLA-allele-positive subsets. For co-occurrence clustering, repertoires with fewer than 30,000 or more than 120,000 public chains were excluded, along with a handful of repertoires with anomalous nucleotide sharing. TCRdb stores this immuneACCESS table with in-frame sequences only. Part of the clones is absent; in the studies checked, under half of the shortfall reflects unresolved V genes, and no reason is known for the rest. D and trimming come from the DNA, and the V and J calls and clone size come from that table. Present in this sample are about 120,000 clones, about four fifths of which were seen just once. The ten largest clones represent 0.95% to 1.1% of the sample.

On this clone: This clone's antigen is unknown. Base qualities are missing; no much larger clone stands one base away.

V is pared back by 0 bases and J by 5 bases, with 14 bases lying between the germline termini. The CDR3 measures 15 amino acids from cysteine to phenylalanine. The sequence is cut down to CDR3 DNA, 45 bases in frame from base 1. The germline V gene (reference sequence) provides CDR1 MNHNY and CDR2 SVGAGI. The paper's findings and limits, for the study overall: According to a later analysis, TCR association rates differed among HLA loci, with DRB1 alleles showing the most associated TCRs and HLA-C alleles showing the fewest. Presence/absence analyses assumed roughly uniform sequencing depth across donors, an assumption that may not hold. A further reported finding was that TCR beta sequences accurately predicted the HLA-A and HLA-B alleles for most subjects in the first cohort. A total of about 180 TCR beta chains were listed by the study as associated with cytomegalovirus. In this cohort, only TCR beta chains were sequenced, and detectable features were limited by the absence of alpha or paired-chain data. At a false discovery rate of 0.05, a later analysis linked 15,000 to 20,000 TCR beta sequences to specific HLA alleles. Some IMGT-functional V segments, including TRBV6-2 and TRBV6-3, could not be told apart with the 87-base-pair reads, so those segments were excluded. In a later genetic analysis, a missense DCLRE1C variant was associated with V-gene and J-gene trimming of TCR beta chains, and the association was replicated in an independent cohort. Compared with the 666-donor mean, donors in an Asian-associated ancestry cluster had fewer N-insertions in productive TCRs, according to a later genetic analysis. In a later analysis, most CMV-associated TCR beta chains were found to appear HLA-restricted, with HLA associations seemingly driven largely by CMV exposure. A later analysis reported that several top co-occurrence clusters appeared linked to parvovirus B19, influenza, CMV and Epstein-Barr virus. Correlated functional status among segregating V segments might be attributable to linkage disequilibrium, but an unknown experimental factor could not be ruled out. A few of the identified cytomegalovirus-associated TCR beta chains were confirmed in vitro to be specific for cytomegalovirus antigens. In an earlier analysis of under 600 of the donors, most TCR beta V segments were observed in productive rearrangements about 87% or about 30% of the time, broadly matching IMGT annotations. Most TCR sequences were observed very rarely across donors, whereas some public TCRs were present in many individuals. A later analysis found that HLA-associated TCR beta chains were more clonally expanded and had lower generation probabilities than equally common non-associated chains. Because HLA typing was unavailable for some donors at each locus, only the typed subset was used in association tests. The classifier was reported to diagnose cytomegalovirus status with high specificity and sensitivity in both the original and validation cohorts. The earlier analysis of approximately 540 of the donors excluded roughly 17 rarely observed V segments, including chromosome 9 orphons, because counts were too low. The sequencing pipeline was judged likely to have produced a cluster of highly shared sequence variants as a technical artifact. CMV serostatus was the only immune exposure information available for the cohort. When HLA alleles, especially DR and DQ, strongly co-occurred, attributing TCR associations to individual alleles was difficult. The authors suggested that the approach could potentially be generalized to other disease states and immunological phenotypes.

The cohort consisted of 600 to 700 healthy bone marrow donors. Cohort members were all nominally healthy when sampled, although unrecorded immune exposures were likely present. CMV serostatus was recorded as positive for around 300 and negative for about 55% of the roughly 670 cohort members, whereas no CMV serostatus was recorded for the donor in question. Every donor gave a peripheral blood sample, and the peripheral blood mononuclear cells from that sample were used for TCR beta sequencing. The Qiagen DNeasy Blood Extraction Kit was used to extract genomic DNA from the blood cell samples. The chain was built from TRBV6-6 and TRBJ2-7, and perhaps TRBD1 as D gene, on 5 matching bases. The sequenced sample consisted of PBMCs. The clonotype was recovered from a human donor in good health. The bases read TGTGCCAGCAGTTACTCGTCGTCAGGGAACGACGAGCAGTACTTC. Its coded protein is CASSYSSSGNDEQYF.